This T cell receptor beta chain comes out of a study of neurological immune-mediated disorders. At least ten counts were recorded for this clonotype. Its matching antigen is unknown. Synthesis of cDNA was performed by 5'RACE using 10-nucleotide random UMIs. MiXCR, applied by TCRdb to the 5' RACE reads, yields one record per CDR3 protein. The sample has 65,000 to 85,000 distinct CDR3 sequences; about 5% are singletons. Time point defined: longitudinal time-point 2. Unsorted libraries came from 2 million PBMCs stored at -80 °C. Between the trimmed V and J ends, which lost 5 bases and 6 bases, there was a span of 7 bases. Germline assignment: CDR1 SGHAT and CDR2 FQNNGV. The CDR3 totals 11 residues. Overall study results and limits: The level of TCR clonal expansion was highest in patients with HTLV-1-associated myelopathy and lowest in multiple sclerosis, where it fell below the level seen in healthy controls.

This TCR was sampled from a woman aged 60-70 years with multiple sclerosis. V gene TRBV11-2 combines with J gene TRBJ1-2; no clear D gene. The sequenced sample consisted of PBMCs. DNA of the CDR3: TGTGCCAGCAGCCTCGGGGATGGCTACACCTTC. This sequence encodes CASSLGDGYTF.